A selection of T cell receptor beta chains follows, all from one sample in a study of monozygotic twins with inflammatory bowel disease. With the 5' RACE reads reprocessed, TCRdb shows one record per CDR3 protein and no DNA. The table gives some 170,000 distinct CDR3 sequences; the top ten clones make up under 3.5% of it. Material for sequencing was blood. These receptors were obtained from a human donor with ulcerative colitis or Crohn's disease, or a healthy co-twin of an affected twin (not recorded which). Both conserved end residues are part of each CDR3. The order of the fields is J gene, V gene, CDR3 protein.

J: TRBJ2-1
V: TRBV15
CDR3: CATSREGTSSYNEQFF

J: TRBJ1-3
V: TRBV13
CDR3: CASSRTGLNTIYF

J: TRBJ1-5
V: TRBV19
CDR3: CASSIRDRERQQPQHF

J: TRBJ2-1
V: TRBV2
CDR3: CASSPRTGVQLRNEQFF

J: TRBJ2-1
V: TRBV19
CDR3: CASSVKAVYNNEQFF

J: TRBJ2-7
V: TRBV27
CDR3: CASKLAMGQGVSSYEQYF

J: TRBJ2-7
V: TRBV20-1
CDR3: CSARGLAGHYEQYF

J: TRBJ1-1
V: TRBV7-2
CDR3: CASSLSRGMNTEAFF

J: TRBJ1-1
V: TRBV4-1
CDR3: CASSLGTGLNTEAFF

J: TRBJ2-5
V: TRBV5-1
CDR3: CASSLAIRAAETQYF

J: TRBJ2-2
V: TRBV7-6
CDR3: CASSLAPGPGELFF

J: TRBJ2-4
V: TRBV20-1
CDR3: CSAQTLSGVAKNIQYF

J: TRBJ2-1
V: TRBV4-3
CDR3: CASSQDHLAAISSYNEQFF

J: TRBJ2-2
V: TRBV5-1
CDR3: CASSLDEGGELFF

J: TRBJ1-2
V: TRBV27
CDR3: CASSFEGNYGYTF

J: TRBJ2-2
V: TRBV4-2
CDR3: CASSGGPGTSGMKSTGELFF

J: TRBJ2-3
V: TRBV6-2/TRBV6-3
CDR3: CASSYHSGRYTDTQYF

J: TRBJ2-7
V: TRBV7-3
CDR3: CASSLTATSSYEQYF

J: TRBJ2-1
V: TRBV5-1
CDR3: CASSWGGNNEQFF

J: TRBJ2-2
V: TRBV28
CDR3: CASSFIQGGELFF

J: TRBJ2-1
V: TRBV28
CDR3: CASTDGLAPNEQFF

J: TRBJ2-5
V: TRBV28
CDR3: CASSSPSGRAKETQYF

J: TRBJ2-7
V: TRBV12-3/TRBV12-4
CDR3: CASSFTLRTGSYEQYF

J: TRBJ2-1
V: TRBV20-1
CDR3: CSAASGRAPYNEQFF

J: TRBJ2-7
V: TRBV18
CDR3: CASSPLSGTIHEQYF

J: TRBJ1-5
V: TRBV20-1
CDR3: CSARPGYSNQPQHF

J: TRBJ1-1
V: TRBV11-3
CDR3: CASSLGGQGNTEAFF